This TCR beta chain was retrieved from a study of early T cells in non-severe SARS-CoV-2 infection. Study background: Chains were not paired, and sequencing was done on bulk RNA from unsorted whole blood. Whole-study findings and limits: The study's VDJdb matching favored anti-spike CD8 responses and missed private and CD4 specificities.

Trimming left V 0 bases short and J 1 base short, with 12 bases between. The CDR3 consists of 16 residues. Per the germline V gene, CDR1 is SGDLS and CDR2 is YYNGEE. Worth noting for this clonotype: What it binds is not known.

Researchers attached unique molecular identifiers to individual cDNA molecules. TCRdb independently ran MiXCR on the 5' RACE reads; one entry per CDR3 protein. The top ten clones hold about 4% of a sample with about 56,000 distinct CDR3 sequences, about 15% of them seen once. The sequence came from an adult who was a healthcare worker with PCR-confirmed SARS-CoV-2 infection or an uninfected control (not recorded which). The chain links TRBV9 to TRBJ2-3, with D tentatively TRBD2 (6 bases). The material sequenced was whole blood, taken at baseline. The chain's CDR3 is CASSVEAGWGTDTQYF. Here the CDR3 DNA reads TGTGCCAGCAGCGTAGAGGCGGGATGGGGCACAGATACGCAGTATTTT.